These 6 T cell receptor beta chains were all obtained from the same sample, sequenced in a study of OX40 agonist ivuxolimab in advanced cancers. Sequencing used immunoSEQ multiplex PCR; TCRdb keeps in-frame clones, though not all of them. Altogether roughly 61,000 clones are present, 80% to 90% being singletons, with the ten largest covering about 0.8%. Specimen: CD4+ or CD8+ T cells sorted from blood, collected in a trial of the OX40 agonist ivuxolimab. These receptors all come from an adult with an advanced solid tumor such as melanoma, head and neck, liver or kidney cancer.

V usage is TRBV29-1 and J usage is TRBJ1-2; D unresolved. The germline V gene has CDR1 SQVTM and CDR2 ANQGSEA. The CDR3 runs 13 residues. V was trimmed by 0 bases and J by 6 bases, leaving 11 bases between them. The CDR3: CSVEDGRGDGYTF. CDR3 sequence (DNA): TGCAGCGTTGAAGATGGGCGCGGGGATGGCTACACCTTC.

The chain joins TRBV15 to TRBJ2-7, with 11 bases matching TRBD2. This CDR3 is 15 amino acids long. Trimming took 2 bases from V and 3 from J; bases not matched to a gene: 3. Germline-derived CDR1 and CDR2 are LNHNV and YYDKDF (reference sequence). The CDR3 coding sequence is TGTGCCACCAGCAGACAGACTAGCGGGGTCTACGAGCAGTACTTC. Translation gives CATSRQTSGVYEQYF. Full variable domain (missing parts from reference TRBV15 and TRBJ2-7): DAMVIQNPRYQVTQFGKPVTLSCSQTLNHNVMYWYQQKSSQAPKLLFHYYDKDFNNEADTPDNFQSRRPNTSFCFLDIRSPGLGDTAMYLCATSRQTSGVYEQYFGPGTRLTVT.

V usage is TRBV5-1 and J usage is TRBJ2-1, with D perhaps TRBD1 (6 bases). In germline, CDR1 is SGHRS, CDR2 YFSETQ. This CDR3 is 16 amino acids long. Trimming pared 0 bases from V and 7 bases from J, leaving 17 bases between. The CDR3 DNA sequence: TGCGCCAGCAGCTTGGCCGTCACAGGGCTGGGGAATGAGCAGTTCTTC. Its translation is CASSLAVTGLGNEQFF.

This chain links TRBV5-4 with TRBJ2-5, with 7 bases fitting TRBD1. With V trimmed by 4 bases and J by 5 bases, 11 bases remained unmatched. In germline, CDR1 is SGHNT, CDR2 YYREEE (reference sequence). This CDR3 has 15 residues. The CDR3, as DNA: TGTGCCAGCAGCCCCTCGCAGGGACAGTGGGAGACCCAGTACTTC. Protein sequence: CASSPSQGQWETQYF. Together with reference TRBV5-4 and TRBJ2-5, the CDR3 gives the full variable domain: ETGVTQSPTHLIKTRGQQVTLRCSSQSGHNTVSWYQQALGQGPQFIFQYYREEENGRGNFPPRFSGLQFPNYSSELNVNALELDDSALYLCASSPSQGQWETQYFGPGTRLLVL.

This rearrangement joins TRBV19 to TRBJ2-7, with 8 bases lining up with TRBD1. Germline V gene data show CDR1 as LNHDA and CDR2 as SQIVND (reference sequence). The CDR3 length is 14 residues. The V gene end was trimmed by 6 bases and the J gene end by 3 bases; junction bases not matched to a gene: 7. CDR3 sequence: CASSRRDRIYEQYF. CDR3 coding DNA: TGTGCCAGTAGCCGTCGGGACAGGATCTACGAGCAGTACTTC.

The rearrangement joins TRBV9 to TRBJ2-5; D possibly corresponds to TRBD1 (5 bases). The CDR3 sequence is 16 residues long. V was trimmed by 0 bases and J by 4 bases, leaving 16 bases between them. Germline V gene lookup returns CDR1 SGDLS and CDR2 YYNGEE. CDR3 sequence: CASSVDGAMGSETQYF. DNA for the CDR3: TGTGCCAGCAGCGTAGATGGGGCGATGGGATCAGAGACCCAGTACTTC.